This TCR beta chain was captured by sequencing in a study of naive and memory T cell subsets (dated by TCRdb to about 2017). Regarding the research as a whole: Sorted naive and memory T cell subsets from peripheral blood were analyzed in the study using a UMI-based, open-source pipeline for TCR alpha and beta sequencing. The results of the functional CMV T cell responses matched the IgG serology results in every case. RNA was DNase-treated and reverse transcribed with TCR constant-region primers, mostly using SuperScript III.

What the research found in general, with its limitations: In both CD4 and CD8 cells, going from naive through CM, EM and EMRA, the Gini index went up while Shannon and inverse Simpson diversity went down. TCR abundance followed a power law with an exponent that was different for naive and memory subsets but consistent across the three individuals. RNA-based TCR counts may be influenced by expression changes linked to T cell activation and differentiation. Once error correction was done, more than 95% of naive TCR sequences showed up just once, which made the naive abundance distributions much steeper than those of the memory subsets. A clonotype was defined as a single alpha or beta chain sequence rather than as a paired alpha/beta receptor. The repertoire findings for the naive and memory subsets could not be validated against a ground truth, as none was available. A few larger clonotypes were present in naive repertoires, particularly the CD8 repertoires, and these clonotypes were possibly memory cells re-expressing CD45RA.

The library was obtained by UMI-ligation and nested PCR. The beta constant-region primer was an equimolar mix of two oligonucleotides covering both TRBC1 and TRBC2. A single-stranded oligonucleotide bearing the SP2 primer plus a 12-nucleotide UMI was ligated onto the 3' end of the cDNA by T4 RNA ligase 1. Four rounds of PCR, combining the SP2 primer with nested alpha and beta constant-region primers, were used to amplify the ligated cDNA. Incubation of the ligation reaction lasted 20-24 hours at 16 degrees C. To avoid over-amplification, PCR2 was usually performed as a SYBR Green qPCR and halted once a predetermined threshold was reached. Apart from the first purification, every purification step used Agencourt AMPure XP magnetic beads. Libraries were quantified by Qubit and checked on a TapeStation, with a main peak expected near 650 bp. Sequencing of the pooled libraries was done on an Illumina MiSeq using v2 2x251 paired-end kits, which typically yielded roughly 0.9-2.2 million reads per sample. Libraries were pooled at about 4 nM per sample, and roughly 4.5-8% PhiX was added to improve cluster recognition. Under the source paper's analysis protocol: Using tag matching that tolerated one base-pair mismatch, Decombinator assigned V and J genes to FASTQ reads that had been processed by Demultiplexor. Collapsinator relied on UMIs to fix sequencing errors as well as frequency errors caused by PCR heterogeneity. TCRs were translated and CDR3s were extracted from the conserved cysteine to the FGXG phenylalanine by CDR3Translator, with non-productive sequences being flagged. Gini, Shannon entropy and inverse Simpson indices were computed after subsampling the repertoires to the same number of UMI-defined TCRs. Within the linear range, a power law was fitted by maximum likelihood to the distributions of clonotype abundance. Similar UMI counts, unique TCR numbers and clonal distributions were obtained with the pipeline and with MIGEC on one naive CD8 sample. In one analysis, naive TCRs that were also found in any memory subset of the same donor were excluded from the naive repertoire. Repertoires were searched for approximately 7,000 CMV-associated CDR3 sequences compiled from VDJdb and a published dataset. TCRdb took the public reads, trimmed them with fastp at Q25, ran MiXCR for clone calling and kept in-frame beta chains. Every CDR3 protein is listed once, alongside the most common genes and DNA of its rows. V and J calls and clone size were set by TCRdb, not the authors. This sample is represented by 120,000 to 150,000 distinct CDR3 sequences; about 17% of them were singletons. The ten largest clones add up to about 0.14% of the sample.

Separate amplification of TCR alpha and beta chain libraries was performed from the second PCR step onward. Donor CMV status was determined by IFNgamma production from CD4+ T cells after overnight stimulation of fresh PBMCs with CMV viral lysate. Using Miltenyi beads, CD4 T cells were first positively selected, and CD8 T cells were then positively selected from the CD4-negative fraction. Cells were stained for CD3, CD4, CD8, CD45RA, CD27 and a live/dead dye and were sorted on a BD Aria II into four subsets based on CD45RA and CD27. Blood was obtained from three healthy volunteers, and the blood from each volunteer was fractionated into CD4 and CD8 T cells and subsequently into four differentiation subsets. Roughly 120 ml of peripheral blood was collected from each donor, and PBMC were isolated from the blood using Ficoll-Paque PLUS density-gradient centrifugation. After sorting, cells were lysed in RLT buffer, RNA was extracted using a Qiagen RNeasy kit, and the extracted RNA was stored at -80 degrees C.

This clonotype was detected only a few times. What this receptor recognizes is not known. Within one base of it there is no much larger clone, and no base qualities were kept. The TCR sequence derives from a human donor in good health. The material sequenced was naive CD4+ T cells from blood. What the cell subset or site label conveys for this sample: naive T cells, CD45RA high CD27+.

The CDR3: CASSQDPLLSGEQYF. The bases are TGTGCCAGCAGCCAAGATCCTTTACTGAGTGGTGAGCAGTACTTC. Here the chain combines TRBV14 and TRBJ2-7; the D gene lacks a confident call. Reading from cysteine to phenylalanine, the CDR3 counts 15 amino acids. Of the read, only the CDR3 DNA is kept; its 45 bases are in frame from base 1. From a lookup of the germline V gene, CDR1 and CDR2 are SGHDN and FVKESK. V is clipped by 0 bases and J by 7 bases, and the sequence between their germline boundaries is 16 bases long.